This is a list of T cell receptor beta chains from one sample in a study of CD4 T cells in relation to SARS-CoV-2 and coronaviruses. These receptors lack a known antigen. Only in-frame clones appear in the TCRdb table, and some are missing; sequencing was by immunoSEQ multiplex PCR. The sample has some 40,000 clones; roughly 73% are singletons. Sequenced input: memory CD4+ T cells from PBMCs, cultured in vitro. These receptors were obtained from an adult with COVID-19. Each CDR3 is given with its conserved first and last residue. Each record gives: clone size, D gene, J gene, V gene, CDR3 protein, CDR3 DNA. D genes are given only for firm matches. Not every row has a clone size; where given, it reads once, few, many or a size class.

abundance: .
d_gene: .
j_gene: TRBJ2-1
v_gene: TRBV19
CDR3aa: CASSNYNEQFF
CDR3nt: TGTGCCAGTAGTAACTACAATGAGCAGTTCTTC

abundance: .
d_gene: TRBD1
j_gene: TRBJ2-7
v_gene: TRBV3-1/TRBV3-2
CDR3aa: CASSLRSGTGVDEQYF
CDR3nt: TGTGCCAGCAGCCTGCGCTCCGGGACAGGGGTGGACGAGCAGTACTTC

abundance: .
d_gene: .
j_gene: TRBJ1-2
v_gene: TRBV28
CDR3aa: CASSSDGYTF
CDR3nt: TGTGCCAGCAGTTCGGACGGCTACACCTTC

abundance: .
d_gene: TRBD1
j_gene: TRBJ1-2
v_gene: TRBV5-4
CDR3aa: CASSGQGSYGYTF
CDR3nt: TGTGCCAGCAGCGGACAGGGGTCCTATGGCTACACCTTC

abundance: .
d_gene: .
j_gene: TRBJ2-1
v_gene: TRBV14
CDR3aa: CASGGRGGGEQFF
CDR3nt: TGTGCCAGCGGGGGCAGGGGAGGAGGTGAGCAGTTCTTC

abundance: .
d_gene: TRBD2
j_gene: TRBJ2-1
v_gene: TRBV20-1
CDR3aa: CSASSTSGSSNEQFF
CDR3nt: TGCAGTGCTAGTTCGACTAGCGGGAGCAGCAATGAGCAGTTCTTC

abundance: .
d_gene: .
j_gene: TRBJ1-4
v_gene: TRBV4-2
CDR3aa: CASSQEPGVVDEKLFF
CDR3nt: TGTGCCAGCAGCCAAGAGCCGGGGGTGGTGGATGAAAAACTGTTTTTT

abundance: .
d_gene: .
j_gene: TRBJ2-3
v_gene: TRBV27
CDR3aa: CASSLGPPVRLIATPTHTQYF
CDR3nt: TGTGCCAGCAGTTTAGGCCCCCCCGTTCGGCTGATCGCTACTCCAACTCATACGCAGTATTTT

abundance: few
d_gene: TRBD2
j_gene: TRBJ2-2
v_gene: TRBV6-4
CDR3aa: CASSERETGELFF
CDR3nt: TGTGCCAGCAGTGAGCGGGAGACCGGGGAGCTGTTTTTT

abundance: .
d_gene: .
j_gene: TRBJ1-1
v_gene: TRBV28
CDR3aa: CASSLDFGGTEAFF
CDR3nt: TGTGCCAGCAGTTTAGACTTCGGGGGGACTGAAGCTTTCTTT

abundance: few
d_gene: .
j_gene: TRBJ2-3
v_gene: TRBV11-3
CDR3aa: CASSLGRREIDTDTQYF
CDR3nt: TGTGCCAGCAGTCTTGGGAGGAGGGAAATAGACACAGATACGCAGTATTTT

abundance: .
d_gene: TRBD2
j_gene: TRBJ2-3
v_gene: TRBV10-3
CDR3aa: CAISLADEIGTQYF
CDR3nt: TGTGCCATCAGCCTAGCGGACGAAATCGGTACGCAGTATTTT

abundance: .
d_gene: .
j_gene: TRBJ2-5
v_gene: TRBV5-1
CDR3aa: CASSRARVGETQYF
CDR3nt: TGCGCCAGCAGCCGTGCCAGGGTAGGGGAGACCCAGTACTTC

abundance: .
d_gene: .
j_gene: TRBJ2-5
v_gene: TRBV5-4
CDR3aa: CASSLDIARSETQYF
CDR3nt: TGTGCCAGCAGCTTAGATATAGCGCGAAGCGAGACCCAGTACTTC

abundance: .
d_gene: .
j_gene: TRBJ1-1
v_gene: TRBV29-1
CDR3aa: CSVGDTARAFF
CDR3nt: TGCAGCGTTGGCGACACAGCAAGGGCTTTCTTT

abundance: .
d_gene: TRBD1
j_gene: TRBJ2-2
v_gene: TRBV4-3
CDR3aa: CASSQDSSIGTGSTGELFF
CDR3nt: TGCGCCAGCAGCCAAGATAGTAGTATCGGGACAGGGAGCACCGGGGAGCTGTTTTTT

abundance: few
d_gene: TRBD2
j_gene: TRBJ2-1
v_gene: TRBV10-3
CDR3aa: CAISESRAGVRASYNEQFF
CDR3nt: TGTGCCATCAGTGAGTCAAGGGCGGGAGTCCGGGCGTCTTACAATGAGCAGTTCTTC

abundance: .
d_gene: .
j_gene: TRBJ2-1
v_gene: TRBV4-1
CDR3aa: CASTLIDSEYNEQFF
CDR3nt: TGCGCCAGCACCCTGATTGATAGCGAGTACAATGAGCAGTTCTTC

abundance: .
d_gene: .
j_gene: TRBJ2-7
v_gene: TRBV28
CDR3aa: CASSFSSYEQYF
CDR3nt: TGTGCCAGCAGTTTCTCATCCTACGAGCAGTACTTC

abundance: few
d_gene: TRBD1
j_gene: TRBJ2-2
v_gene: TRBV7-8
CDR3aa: CASSLARQGQTGELFF
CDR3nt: TGTGCCAGCAGCTTAGCGCGACAGGGTCAAACCGGGGAGCTGTTTTTT

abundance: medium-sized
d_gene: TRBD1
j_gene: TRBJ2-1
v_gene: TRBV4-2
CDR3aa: CASSAQGPLNEQFF
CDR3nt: TGTGCCAGCAGCGCACAGGGGCCCTTGAATGAGCAGTTCTTC

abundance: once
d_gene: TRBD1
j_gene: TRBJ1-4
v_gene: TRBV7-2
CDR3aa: CASSSDRATNEKLFF
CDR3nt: TGTGCCAGCAGCTCGGACAGGGCTACTAATGAAAAACTGTTTTTT

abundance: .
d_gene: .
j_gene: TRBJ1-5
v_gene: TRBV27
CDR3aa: CASSYGVGNQPQHF
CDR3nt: TGTGCCAGCAGTTATGGGGTGGGCAATCAGCCCCAGCATTTT

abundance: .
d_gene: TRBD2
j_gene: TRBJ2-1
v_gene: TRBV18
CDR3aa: CASSPRPSGSSYNEQFF
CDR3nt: TGTGCCAGCTCACCACGCCCTAGCGGGAGCTCCTACAATGAGCAGTTCTTC

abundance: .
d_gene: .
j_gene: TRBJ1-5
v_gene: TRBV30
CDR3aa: CAWSVRGRTYSNQPQHF
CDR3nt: TGTGCCTGGAGTGTACGTGGCAGAACTTATAGCAATCAGCCCCAGCATTTT

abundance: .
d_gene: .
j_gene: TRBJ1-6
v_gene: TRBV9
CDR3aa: CASSLSPENYNSPLHF
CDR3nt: TGTGCCAGCAGCCTGAGCCCGGAGAATTATAATTCACCCCTCCACTTT

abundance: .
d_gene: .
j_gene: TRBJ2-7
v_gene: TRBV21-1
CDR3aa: CASSKHGLFYEQYF
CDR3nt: TGTGCCAGCAGCAAACACGGACTCTTCTACGAGCAGTACTTC

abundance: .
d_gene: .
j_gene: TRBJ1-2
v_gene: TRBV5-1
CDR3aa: CASSLSAYGYTF
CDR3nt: TGCGCCAGCAGCCTTTCAGCCTATGGCTACACCTTC

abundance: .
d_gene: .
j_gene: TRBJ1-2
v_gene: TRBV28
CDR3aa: CASSLKGRYGYTF
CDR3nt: TGTGCCAGCAGTTTAAAGGGGCGGTATGGCTACACCTTC

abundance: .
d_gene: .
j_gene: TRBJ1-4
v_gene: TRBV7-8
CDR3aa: CASSRVQGGKLFF
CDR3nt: TGTGCCAGCAGTCGGGTCCAAGGGGGAAAACTGTTTTTT

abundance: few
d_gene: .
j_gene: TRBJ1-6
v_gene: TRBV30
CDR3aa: CAWSRGLDSPLHF
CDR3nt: TGTGCCTGGAGTCGGGGGCTGGATTCACCCCTCCACTTT

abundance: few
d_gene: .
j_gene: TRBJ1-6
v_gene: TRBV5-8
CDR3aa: CASSSAWGSRNSPLHF
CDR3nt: TGTGCCAGCAGCTCGGCGTGGGGGTCGCGAAATTCACCCCTCCACTTT

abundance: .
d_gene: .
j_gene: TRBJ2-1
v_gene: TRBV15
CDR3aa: CATSRGRGLTFYNEQFF
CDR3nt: TGTGCCACCAGCAGGGGAAGAGGACTAACCTTTTACAATGAGCAGTTCTTC

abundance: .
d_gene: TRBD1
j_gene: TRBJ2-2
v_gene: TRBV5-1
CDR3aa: CASSLQTGQNTGELFF
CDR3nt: TGCGCCAGCAGCCTTCAGACAGGGCAGAACACCGGGGAGCTGTTTTTT

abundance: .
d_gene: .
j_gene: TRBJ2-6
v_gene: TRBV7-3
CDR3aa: CASSLSPGAGANVLTF
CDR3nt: TGTGCCAGCAGCTTGTCCCCGGGGGCCGGGGCCAACGTCCTGACTTTC

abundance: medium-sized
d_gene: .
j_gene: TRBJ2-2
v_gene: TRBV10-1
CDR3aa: CASSESGTGELFF
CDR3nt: TGCGCCAGCAGTGAGTCTGGGACCGGGGAGCTGTTTTTT

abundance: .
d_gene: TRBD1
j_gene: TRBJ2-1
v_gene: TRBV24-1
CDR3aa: CATSDPSYRGPSSYNEQFF
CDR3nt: TGTGCCACCAGTGATCCTAGTTACAGGGGACCCAGCTCCTACAATGAGCAGTTCTTC

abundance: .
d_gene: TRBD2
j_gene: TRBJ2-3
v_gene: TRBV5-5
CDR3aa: CASSLFLAGRTDTQYF
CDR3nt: TGTGCCAGCAGCTTGTTCTTAGCGGGGCGCACAGATACGCAGTATTTT

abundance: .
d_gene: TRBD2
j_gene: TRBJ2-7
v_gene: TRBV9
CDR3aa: CASSVGREGLYEQYF
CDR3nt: TGTGCCAGCAGCGTAGGCCGGGAGGGCCTTTACGAGCAGTACTTC

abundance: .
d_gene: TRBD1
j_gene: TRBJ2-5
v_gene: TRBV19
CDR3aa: CASSRQGWETQYF
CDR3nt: TGTGCCAGTAGTCGACAGGGCTGGGAGACCCAGTACTTC

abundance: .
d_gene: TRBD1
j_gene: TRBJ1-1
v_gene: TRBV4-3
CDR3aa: CASSHIQGAGDTEAFF
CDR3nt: TGCGCCAGCAGCCATATACAGGGGGCAGGTGACACTGAAGCTTTCTTT

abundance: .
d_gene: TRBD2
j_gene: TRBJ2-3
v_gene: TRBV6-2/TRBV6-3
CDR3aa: CASSLGLAGGPSGADTQYF
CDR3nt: TGTGCCAGCAGTTTGGGACTAGCGGGAGGGCCGTCGGGGGCAGATACGCAGTATTTT

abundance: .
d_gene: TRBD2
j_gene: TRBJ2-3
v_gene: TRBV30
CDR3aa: CAWSPTSGRAPDTQYF
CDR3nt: TGTGCCTGGAGTCCGACTAGCGGGAGGGCCCCAGATACGCAGTATTTT

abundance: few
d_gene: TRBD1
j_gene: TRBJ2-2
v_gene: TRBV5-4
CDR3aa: CASSSRTGGNTGELFF
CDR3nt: TGTGCCAGCAGCTCCCGGACAGGGGGCAACACCGGGGAGCTGTTTTTT

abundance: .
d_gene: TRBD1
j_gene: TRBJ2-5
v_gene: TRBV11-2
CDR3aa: CASSLVTGGQHQETQYF
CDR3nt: TGTGCCAGCAGCTTAGTGACAGGGGGCCAACACCAAGAGACCCAGTACTTC

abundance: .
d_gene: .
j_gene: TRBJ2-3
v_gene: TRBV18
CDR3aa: CASSPGQASTDTQYF
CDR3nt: TGTGCCAGCTCACCAGGGCAGGCAAGCACAGATACGCAGTATTTT

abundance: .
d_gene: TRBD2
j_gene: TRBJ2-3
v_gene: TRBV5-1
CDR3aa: CASSLSPGSGSRADTQYF
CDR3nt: TGCGCCAGCAGCTTATCCCCAGGGAGCGGGAGTCGGGCAGATACGCAGTATTTT

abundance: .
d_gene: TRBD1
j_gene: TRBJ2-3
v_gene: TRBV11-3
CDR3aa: CASSSHRGADTQYF
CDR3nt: TGTGCCAGCAGCTCCCACAGGGGGGCAGATACGCAGTATTTT

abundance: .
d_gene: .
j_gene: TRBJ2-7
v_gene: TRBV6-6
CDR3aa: CASSYSQTGFSYEQYF
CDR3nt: TGTGCCAGCAGTTACTCGCAGACAGGATTCTCCTACGAGCAGTACTTC

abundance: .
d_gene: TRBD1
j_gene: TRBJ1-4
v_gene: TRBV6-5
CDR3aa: CASRGTGLTYEKLFF
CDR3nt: TGTGCCAGCAGGGGGACAGGGCTTACCTATGAAAAACTGTTTTTT

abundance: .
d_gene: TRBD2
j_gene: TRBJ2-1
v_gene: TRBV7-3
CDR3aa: CASSSETSGRKQFF
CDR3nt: TGTGCCAGCAGCTCCGAGACTAGCGGGAGAAAGCAGTTCTTC

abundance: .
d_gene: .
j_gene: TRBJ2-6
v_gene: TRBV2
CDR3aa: CASSEWNSGANVLTF
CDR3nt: TGTGCCAGCAGTGAATGGAACTCTGGGGCCAACGTCCTGACTTTC